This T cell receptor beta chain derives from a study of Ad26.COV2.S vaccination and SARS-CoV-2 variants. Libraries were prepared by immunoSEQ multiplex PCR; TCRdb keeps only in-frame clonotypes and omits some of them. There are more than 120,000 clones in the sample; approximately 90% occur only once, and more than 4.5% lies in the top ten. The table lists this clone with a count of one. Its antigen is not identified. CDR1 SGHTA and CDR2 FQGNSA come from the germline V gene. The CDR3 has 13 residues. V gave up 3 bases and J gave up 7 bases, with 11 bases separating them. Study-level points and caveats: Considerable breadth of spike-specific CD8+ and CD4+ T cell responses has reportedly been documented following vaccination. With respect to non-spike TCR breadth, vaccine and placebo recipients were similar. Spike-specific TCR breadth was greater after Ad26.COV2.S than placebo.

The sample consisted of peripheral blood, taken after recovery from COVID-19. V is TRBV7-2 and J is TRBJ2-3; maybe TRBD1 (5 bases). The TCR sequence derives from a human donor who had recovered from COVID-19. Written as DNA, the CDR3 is TGTGCCAGCAGCTTGGCTAGGGGTAATACGCAGTATTTT. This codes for CASSLARGNTQYF. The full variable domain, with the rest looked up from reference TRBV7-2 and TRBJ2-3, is GAGVSQSPSNKVTEKGKDVELRCDPISGHTALYWYRQSLGQGLEFLIYFQGNSAPDKSGLPSDRFSAERTGGSVSTLTIQRTQQEDSAVYLCASSLARGNTQYFGPGTRLTVL.